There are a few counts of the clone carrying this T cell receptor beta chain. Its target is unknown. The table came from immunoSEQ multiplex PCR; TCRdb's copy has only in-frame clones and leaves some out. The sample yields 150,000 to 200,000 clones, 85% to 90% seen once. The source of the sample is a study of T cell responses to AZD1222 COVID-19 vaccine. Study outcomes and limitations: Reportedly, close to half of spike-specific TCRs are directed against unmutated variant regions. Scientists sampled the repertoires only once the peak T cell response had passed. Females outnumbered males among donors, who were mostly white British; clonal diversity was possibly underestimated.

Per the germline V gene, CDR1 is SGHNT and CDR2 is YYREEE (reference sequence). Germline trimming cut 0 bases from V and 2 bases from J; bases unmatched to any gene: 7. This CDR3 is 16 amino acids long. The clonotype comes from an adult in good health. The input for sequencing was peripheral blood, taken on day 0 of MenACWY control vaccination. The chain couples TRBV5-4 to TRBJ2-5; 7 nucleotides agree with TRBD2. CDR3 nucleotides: TGTGCCAGCAGCTTGGAGGCCAGCGGGGCTCAAGAGACCCAGTACTTC. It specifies CASSLEASGAQETQYF. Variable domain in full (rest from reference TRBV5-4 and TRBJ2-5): ETGVTQSPTHLIKTRGQQVTLRCSSQSGHNTVSWYQQALGQGPQFIFQYYREEENGRGNFPPRFSGLQFPNYSSELNVNALELDDSALYLCASSLEASGAQETQYFGPGTRLLVL.